This is a list of T cell receptor beta chains from one sample in a study of Ad26.COV2.S vaccination and SARS-CoV-2 variants. Libraries were prepared by immunoSEQ multiplex PCR; TCRdb keeps only in-frame clonotypes and omits some of them. This sample carries around 400,000 clones, around four fifths of them seen once, and the ten largest clones take around 7%. The sample consisted of peripheral blood, taken in a trial of Ad26.COV2.S vaccine versus placebo. All receptors come from a person aged 18-65 years who received the Ad26.COV2.S COVID-19 vaccine or a placebo. Each CDR3 is given with its conserved first and last residue. D genes are given only for firm matches. Only some rows state a clone size, as once, few, many or a class for expanded clones.

d_gene: -
v_gene: TRBV15
j_gene: TRBJ2-3
abundance: -
CDR3aa: CATSTRSYDTQYF
CDR3nt: TGTGCCACCAGCACCAGGTCGTACGATACGCAGTATTTT

d_gene: -
v_gene: TRBV2
j_gene: TRBJ1-5
abundance: -
CDR3aa: CASSEATYGTFNQPQHF
CDR3nt: TGTGCCAGCAGTGAGGCGACCTACGGGACATTTAATCAGCCCCAGCATTTT

d_gene: TRBD1
v_gene: TRBV15
j_gene: TRBJ1-1
abundance: -
CDR3aa: CATSAGTVLSNTEAFF
CDR3nt: TGTGCCACCAGCGCGGGGACAGTCCTCTCAAACACTGAAGCTTTCTTT

d_gene: -
v_gene: TRBV10-3
j_gene: TRBJ1-1
abundance: once
CDR3aa: CATKNRVGRDTEAFF
CDR3nt: TGTGCCACCAAAAACAGGGTGGGTAGGGACACTGAAGCTTTCTTT

d_gene: TRBD1
v_gene: TRBV6-5
j_gene: TRBJ1-3
abundance: -
CDR3aa: CASSYQGGHGNTIYF
CDR3nt: TGTGCCAGCAGTTACCAAGGGGGCCATGGAAACACCATATATTTT

d_gene: -
v_gene: TRBV7-9
j_gene: TRBJ2-6
abundance: -
CDR3aa: CASINVSYSGANVLTF
CDR3nt: TGTGCCAGCATAAACGTCTCCTACTCTGGGGCCAACGTCCTGACTTTC

d_gene: TRBD1
v_gene: TRBV18
j_gene: TRBJ2-3
abundance: -
CDR3aa: CASSQMTGGFNTQYF
CDR3nt: TGTGCCAGCTCACAAATGACAGGGGGATTCAATACGCAGTATTTT

d_gene: -
v_gene: TRBV28
j_gene: TRBJ1-2
abundance: -
CDR3aa: CASSLGEFGYTF
CDR3nt: TGTGCCAGCAGTTTGGGAGAGTTTGGCTACACCTTC

d_gene: -
v_gene: TRBV12-2
j_gene: TRBJ1-2
abundance: -
CDR3aa: CASRLDEGMSF
CDR3nt: TGTGCAAGTCGCTTAGACGAGGGGATGAGCTTC

d_gene: TRBD1
v_gene: TRBV11-2
j_gene: TRBJ2-7
abundance: many
CDR3aa: CASRHPWDSHEQYF
CDR3nt: TGTGCCAGCCGGCATCCGTGGGACAGCCACGAGCAGTACTTC

d_gene: -
v_gene: TRBV6-5
j_gene: TRBJ2-1
abundance: -
CDR3aa: CASRYTNSYNEQFF
CDR3nt: TGTGCCAGCAGGTACACAAACTCCTACAATGAGCAGTTCTTC

d_gene: -
v_gene: TRBV6-5
j_gene: TRBJ1-1
abundance: -
CDR3aa: CASSYSPGGNTEAFF
CDR3nt: TGTGCCAGCAGTTACTCCCCCGGCGGGAACACTGAAGCTTTCTTT

d_gene: -
v_gene: TRBV9
j_gene: TRBJ2-7
abundance: few
CDR3aa: CASSPPGTQGAYEQYF
CDR3nt: TGTGCCAGCAGCCCGCCCGGGACGCAAGGGGCCTACGAGCAGTACTTC

d_gene: TRBD2
v_gene: TRBV5-6
j_gene: TRBJ2-1
abundance: -
CDR3aa: CASSQLRTSESAEQFF
CDR3nt: TGTGCCAGCAGCCAACTGAGGACTAGTGAGTCCGCTGAGCAGTTCTTC

d_gene: -
v_gene: TRBV10-3
j_gene: TRBJ2-7
abundance: -
CDR3aa: CAISDGDFFYEQYF
CDR3nt: TGTGCCATCAGTGACGGGGACTTCTTCTACGAGCAGTACTTC

d_gene: TRBD1
v_gene: TRBV6-5
j_gene: TRBJ1-5
abundance: -
CDR3aa: CASSSTGFWPQHF
CDR3nt: TGTGCCAGCAGCTCGACAGGGTTTTGGCCCCAGCATTTT

d_gene: -
v_gene: TRBV15
j_gene: TRBJ1-2
abundance: -
CDR3aa: CATSRDRVAGLTF
CDR3nt: TGTGCCACCAGCAGAGATAGGGTGGCAGGGTTGACCTTC

d_gene: -
v_gene: TRBV11-2
j_gene: TRBJ2-1
abundance: -
CDR3aa: CASSATGLKQFF
CDR3nt: TGTGCCAGCAGCGCCACAGGACTTAAGCAGTTCTTC

d_gene: TRBD1
v_gene: TRBV29-1
j_gene: TRBJ2-7
abundance: -
CDR3aa: CSAKRDRAFYEQYF
CDR3nt: TGCAGCGCTAAGCGGGACAGGGCCTTCTACGAGCAGTACTTC

d_gene: -
v_gene: TRBV5-4
j_gene: TRBJ1-1
abundance: -
CDR3aa: CASSSAENMNTEAFF
CDR3nt: TGTGCCAGCAGCTCCGCGGAGAACATGAACACTGAAGCTTTCTTT

d_gene: -
v_gene: TRBV19
j_gene: TRBJ1-3
abundance: few
CDR3aa: CASEWGNTIYF
CDR3nt: TGTGCCAGTGAATGGGGAAACACCATATATTTT

d_gene: -
v_gene: TRBV4-1
j_gene: TRBJ1-2
abundance: once
CDR3aa: CASSPLTGSGHGYTF
CDR3nt: TGCGCCAGCAGCCCCCTTACCGGATCTGGGCATGGCTACACCTTC

d_gene: -
v_gene: TRBV6-5
j_gene: TRBJ1-1
abundance: -
CDR3aa: CASSYTQDYDEAFF
CDR3nt: TGTGCCAGCAGTTACACCCAGGACTACGATGAAGCTTTCTTT

d_gene: TRBD1
v_gene: TRBV9
j_gene: TRBJ2-1
abundance: -
CDR3aa: CASSPPQGAPRNEQFF
CDR3nt: TGTGCCAGCAGCCCCCCACAGGGGGCGCCTAGGAATGAGCAGTTCTTC

d_gene: TRBD2
v_gene: TRBV19
j_gene: TRBJ2-7
abundance: -
CDR3aa: CASSISSGTTAKYF
CDR3nt: TGTGCCAGTAGTATCTCTAGCGGGACTACCGCCAAGTACTTC

d_gene: TRBD2
v_gene: TRBV4-1
j_gene: TRBJ2-5
abundance: -
CDR3aa: CASMPAGGGQETQYF
CDR3nt: TGCGCCAGCATGCCGGCGGGAGGGGGCCAAGAGACCCAGTACTTC

d_gene: -
v_gene: TRBV12-3/TRBV12-4
j_gene: TRBJ2-2
abundance: -
CDR3aa: CASSLQGTGELFF
CDR3nt: TGTGCCAGCAGCCTCCAGGGCACCGGGGAGCTGTTTTTT

d_gene: -
v_gene: TRBV7-9
j_gene: TRBJ1-2
abundance: -
CDR3aa: CASSWSGALRGGYTF
CDR3nt: TGTGCCAGCAGCTGGAGCGGGGCCTTGAGGGGTGGCTACACCTTC

d_gene: -
v_gene: TRBV10-3
j_gene: TRBJ2-5
abundance: -
CDR3aa: CAISVSPPPQETQYF
CDR3nt: TGTGCCATCAGTGTGTCGCCGCCACCTCAAGAGACCCAGTACTTC

d_gene: TRBD1
v_gene: TRBV18
j_gene: TRBJ1-3
abundance: -
CDR3aa: CASSPGTGVGNTIYF
CDR3nt: TGTGCCAGCTCACCGGGGACAGGGGTTGGAAACACCATATATTTT

d_gene: -
v_gene: TRBV4-1
j_gene: TRBJ2-5
abundance: -
CDR3aa: CASSQEVRYQETQYF
CDR3nt: TGCGCCAGCAGCCAAGAAGTCAGGTACCAAGAGACCCAGTACTTC

d_gene: -
v_gene: TRBV3-1/TRBV3-2
j_gene: TRBJ2-1
abundance: -
CDR3aa: CASSQEAGDRPYNEQFF
CDR3nt: TGTGCCAGCAGCCAAGAGGCTGGAGACAGACCGTACAATGAGCAGTTCTTC

d_gene: -
v_gene: TRBV11-3
j_gene: TRBJ1-1
abundance: -
CDR3aa: CASSTTVNTEAFF
CDR3nt: TGTGCCAGCAGCACAACAGTGAACACTGAAGCTTTCTTT

d_gene: -
v_gene: TRBV6-5
j_gene: TRBJ1-5
abundance: -
CDR3aa: CASSYGSHQPQHF
CDR3nt: TGTGCCAGCAGTTATGGCTCTCATCAGCCCCAGCATTTT

d_gene: -
v_gene: TRBV13
j_gene: TRBJ2-7
abundance: -
CDR3aa: CASSLLADFSYEQYF
CDR3nt: TGTGCCAGCAGCCTCTTAGCGGATTTCTCCTACGAGCAGTACTTC

d_gene: -
v_gene: TRBV4-1
j_gene: TRBJ1-5
abundance: -
CDR3aa: CASSQDLHQPQHF
CDR3nt: TGCGCCAGCAGCCAAGATCTCCATCAGCCCCAGCATTTT

d_gene: -
v_gene: TRBV6-2/TRBV6-3
j_gene: TRBJ1-2
abundance: -
CDR3aa: CASSYSDAGRGYTF
CDR3nt: TGTGCCAGCAGTTACTCTGACGCTGGCCGGGGCTACACCTTC

d_gene: -
v_gene: TRBV5-6
j_gene: TRBJ2-7
abundance: -
CDR3aa: CASRRRIADTYEQYF
CDR3nt: TGTGCCAGCCGCCGTCGGATAGCCGATACCTACGAGCAGTACTTC

d_gene: -
v_gene: TRBV27
j_gene: TRBJ2-7
abundance: -
CDR3aa: CASSRGRYYEQYF
CDR3nt: TGTGCCAGCAGCCGGGGACGGTACTACGAGCAGTACTTC

d_gene: TRBD2
v_gene: TRBV19
j_gene: TRBJ2-1
abundance: -
CDR3aa: CASSIPGRDEQFF
CDR3nt: TGTGCCAGTAGTATCCCCGGGAGGGATGAGCAGTTCTTC

d_gene: -
v_gene: TRBV18
j_gene: TRBJ1-5
abundance: few
CDR3aa: CASSPESSHQPQHF
CDR3nt: TGTGCCAGCTCACCAGAGAGTTCCCATCAGCCCCAGCATTTT

d_gene: -
v_gene: TRBV6-5
j_gene: TRBJ2-5
abundance: once
CDR3aa: CASRAYDRPRETQYF
CDR3nt: TGTGCCAGCAGAGCTTACGACAGGCCCAGGGAGACCCAGTACTTC

d_gene: -
v_gene: TRBV7-2
j_gene: TRBJ2-2
abundance: -
CDR3aa: CASSFRTGTGELFF
CDR3nt: TGTGCCAGCAGCTTTCGGACCGGGACCGGGGAGCTGTTTTTT

d_gene: -
v_gene: TRBV7-8
j_gene: TRBJ2-1
abundance: -
CDR3aa: CASSLAQGSYNEQFF
CDR3nt: TGTGCCAGCAGCTTGGCACAGGGTTCCTACAATGAGCAGTTCTTC

d_gene: -
v_gene: TRBV18
j_gene: TRBJ2-7
abundance: -
CDR3aa: CASSLRYEQYF
CDR3nt: TGTGCCAGCTCTCTCAGGTACGAGCAGTACTTC

d_gene: -
v_gene: TRBV19
j_gene: TRBJ2-1
abundance: -
CDR3aa: CASRLTGLGHEQFF
CDR3nt: TGTGCCAGTAGATTGACCGGTCTTGGGCATGAGCAGTTCTTC

d_gene: -
v_gene: TRBV18
j_gene: TRBJ1-3
abundance: -
CDR3aa: CASSREDGNTIYF
CDR3nt: TGTGCCAGCTCACGTGAAGATGGAAACACCATATATTTT

d_gene: -
v_gene: TRBV15
j_gene: TRBJ1-4
abundance: -
CDR3aa: CATSRDLVGTGEKLFF
CDR3nt: TGTGCCACCAGCAGAGATCTGGTGGGGACTGGGGAAAAACTGTTTTTT

d_gene: -
v_gene: TRBV5-6
j_gene: TRBJ2-1
abundance: once
CDR3aa: CASSLRSSSYNEQFF
CDR3nt: TGTGCCAGCAGCTTGCGATCGAGCTCCTACAATGAGCAGTTCTTC

d_gene: -
v_gene: TRBV30
j_gene: TRBJ2-1
abundance: -
CDR3aa: CAWGADSSSYNEQFF
CDR3nt: TGTGCCTGGGGGGCGGACTCAAGCTCCTACAATGAGCAGTTCTTC

d_gene: -
v_gene: TRBV20-1
j_gene: TRBJ2-7
abundance: -
CDR3aa: CSAFSGEQYF
CDR3nt: TGCAGTGCATTTTCAGGCGAGCAGTACTTC

d_gene: -
v_gene: TRBV6-6
j_gene: TRBJ1-2
abundance: -
CDR3aa: CASAPGWGDTRHGYTF
CDR3nt: TGTGCCAGCGCCCCAGGATGGGGGGACACTCGGCATGGCTACACCTTC